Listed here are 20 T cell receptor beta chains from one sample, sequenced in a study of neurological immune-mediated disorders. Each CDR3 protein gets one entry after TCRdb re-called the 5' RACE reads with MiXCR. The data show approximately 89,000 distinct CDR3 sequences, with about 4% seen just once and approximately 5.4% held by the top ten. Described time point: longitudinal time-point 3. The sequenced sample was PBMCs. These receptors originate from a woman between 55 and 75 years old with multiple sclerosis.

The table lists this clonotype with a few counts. CDR3 in DNA: TGTGCCAGCTCACAGCCCGGGCGGGGGGACCGGGGTGAGCAGTTCTTC. This sequence encodes CASSQPGRGDRGEQFF. The genes are TRBV18 and TRBJ2-1; 8 bases are a match to TRBD2. V gave up 4 bases and J gave up 9 bases; unmatched junction bases: 14. CDR1 and CDR2 from the germline V gene are KGHSH and LQKENI. The length of the CDR3 is 16 residues.

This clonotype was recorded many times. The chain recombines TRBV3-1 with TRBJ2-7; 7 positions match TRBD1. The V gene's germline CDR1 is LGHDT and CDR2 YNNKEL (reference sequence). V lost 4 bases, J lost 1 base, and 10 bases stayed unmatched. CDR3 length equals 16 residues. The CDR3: CASSLGTEIGSYEQYF. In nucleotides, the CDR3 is TGTGCCAGCAGCCTTGGGACAGAGATTGGGTCCTACGAGCAGTACTTC.

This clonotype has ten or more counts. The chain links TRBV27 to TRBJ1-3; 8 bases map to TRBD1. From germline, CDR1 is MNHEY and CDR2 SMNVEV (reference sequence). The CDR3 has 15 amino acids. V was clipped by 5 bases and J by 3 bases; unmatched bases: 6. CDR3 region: CASSRQGKFGNTIYF. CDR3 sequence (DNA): TGTGCCAGCAGTCGACAGGGGAAATTTGGAAACACCATATATTTT.

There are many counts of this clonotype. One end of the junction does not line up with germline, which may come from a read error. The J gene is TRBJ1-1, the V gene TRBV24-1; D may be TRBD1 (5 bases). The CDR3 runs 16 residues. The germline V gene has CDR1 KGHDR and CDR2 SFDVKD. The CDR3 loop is CATSAPGQGTEAGTVF. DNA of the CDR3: TGTGCCACCAGTGCCCCGGGGCAGGGAACTGAAGCTGGAACAGTCTTT.

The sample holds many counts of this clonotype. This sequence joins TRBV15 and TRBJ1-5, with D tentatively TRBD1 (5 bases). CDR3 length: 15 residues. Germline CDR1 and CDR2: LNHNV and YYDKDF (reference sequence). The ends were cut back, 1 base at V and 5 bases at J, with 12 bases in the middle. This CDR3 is CATSRAGEGYQPQHF. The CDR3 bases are TGTGCCACCAGCAGAGCGGGGGAGGGCTATCAGCCCCAGCATTTT.

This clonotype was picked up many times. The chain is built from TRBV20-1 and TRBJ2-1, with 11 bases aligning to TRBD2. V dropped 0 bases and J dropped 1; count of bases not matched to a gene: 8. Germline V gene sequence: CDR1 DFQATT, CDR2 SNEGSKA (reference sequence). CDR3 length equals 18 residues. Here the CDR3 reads CSAREGLAGHRSYNEQFF. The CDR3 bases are TGCAGTGCTAGAGAAGGACTAGCGGGTCACAGGTCCTACAATGAGCAGTTCTTC.

The CDR3 loop is CSETPGQGETQYF. Here the CDR3 DNA reads TGCAGTGAAACCCCGGGACAGGGGGAGACCCAGTACTTC. V and J are TRBV20-1 and TRBJ2-5; 10 nucleotides align to TRBD1. This CDR3 is built from 13 residues. V lost 7 bases, J lost 5 bases, and 7 bases stayed unmatched. Germline CDR1 and CDR2: DFQATT and SNEGSKA (reference sequence).

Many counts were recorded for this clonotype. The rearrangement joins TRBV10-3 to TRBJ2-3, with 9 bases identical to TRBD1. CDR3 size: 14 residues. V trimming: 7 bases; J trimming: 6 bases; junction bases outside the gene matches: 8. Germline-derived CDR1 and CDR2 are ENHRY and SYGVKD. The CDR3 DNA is TGTGCCATCATGGGGGACAGGGATAAGGATACGCAGTATTTT. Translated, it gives CAIMGDRDKDTQYF.

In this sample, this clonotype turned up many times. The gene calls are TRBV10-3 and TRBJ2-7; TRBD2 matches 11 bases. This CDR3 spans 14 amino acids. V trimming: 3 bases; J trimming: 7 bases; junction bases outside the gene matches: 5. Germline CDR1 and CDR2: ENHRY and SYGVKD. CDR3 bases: TGTGCCATCAGTGAAGGTCTAGCGGGGGGTGAGCAGTACTTC. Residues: CAISEGLAGGEQYF.

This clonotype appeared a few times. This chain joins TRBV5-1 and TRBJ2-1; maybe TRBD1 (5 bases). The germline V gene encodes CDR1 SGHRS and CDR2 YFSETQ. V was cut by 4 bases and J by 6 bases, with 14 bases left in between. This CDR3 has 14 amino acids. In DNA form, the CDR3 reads TGCGCCAGCAGCCTACGGACAATTCTCAATGAGCAGTTCTTC. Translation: CASSLRTILNEQFF.

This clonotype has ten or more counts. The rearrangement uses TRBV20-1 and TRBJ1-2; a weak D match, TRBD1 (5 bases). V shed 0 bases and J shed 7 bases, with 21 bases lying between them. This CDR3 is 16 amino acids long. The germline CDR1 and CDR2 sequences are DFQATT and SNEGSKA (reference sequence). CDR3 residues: CSARDGGVRLQGGYTF. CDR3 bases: TGCAGTGCTAGAGATGGGGGAGTCAGGCTTCAAGGTGGCTACACCTTC.

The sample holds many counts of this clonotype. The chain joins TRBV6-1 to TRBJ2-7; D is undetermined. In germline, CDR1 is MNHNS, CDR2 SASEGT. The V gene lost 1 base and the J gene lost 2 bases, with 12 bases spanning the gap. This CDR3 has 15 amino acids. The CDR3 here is CASSEGLGRTYEQYF. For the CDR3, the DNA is TGTGCCAGCAGTGAAGGTTTAGGCAGGACCTACGAGCAGTACTTC.

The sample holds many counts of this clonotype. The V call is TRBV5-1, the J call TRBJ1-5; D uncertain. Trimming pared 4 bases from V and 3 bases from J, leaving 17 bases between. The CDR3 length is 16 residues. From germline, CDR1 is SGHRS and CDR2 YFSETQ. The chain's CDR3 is CASSLSRQPDNQPQHF. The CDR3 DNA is TGCGCCAGCAGCCTGAGTCGGCAGCCAGACAATCAGCCCCAGCATTTT. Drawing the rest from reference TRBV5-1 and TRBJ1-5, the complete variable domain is KAGVTQTPRYLIKTRGQQVTLSCSPISGHRSVSWYQQTPGQGLQFLFEYFSETQRNKGNFPGRFSGRQFSNSRSEMNVSTLELGDSALYLCASSLSRQPDNQPQHFGDGTRLSIL.

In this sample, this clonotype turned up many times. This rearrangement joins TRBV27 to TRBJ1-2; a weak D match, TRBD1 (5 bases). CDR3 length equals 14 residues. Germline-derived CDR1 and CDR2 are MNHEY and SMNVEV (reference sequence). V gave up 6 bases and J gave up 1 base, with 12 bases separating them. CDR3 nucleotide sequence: TGTGCCAGCAGCCCCGGGACTTATAACTATGGCTACACCTTC. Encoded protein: CASSPGTYNYGYTF.

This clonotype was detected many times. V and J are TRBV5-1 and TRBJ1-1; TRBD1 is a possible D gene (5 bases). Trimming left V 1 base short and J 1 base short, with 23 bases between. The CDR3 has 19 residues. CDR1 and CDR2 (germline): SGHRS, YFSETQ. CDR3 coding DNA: TGCGCCAGCAGCTTGCAGGAGGGGACGGCGCGCGTTTCGAACACTGAAGCTTTCTTT. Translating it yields CASSLQEGTARVSNTEAFF.

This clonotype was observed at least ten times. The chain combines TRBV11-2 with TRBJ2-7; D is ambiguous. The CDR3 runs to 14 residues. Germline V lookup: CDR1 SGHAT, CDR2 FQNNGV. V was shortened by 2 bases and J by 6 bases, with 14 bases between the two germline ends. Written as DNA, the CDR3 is TGTGCCAGCAGCTTATTAAAAGGGATGGGCGAGCAGTACTTC. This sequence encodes CASSLLKGMGEQYF.

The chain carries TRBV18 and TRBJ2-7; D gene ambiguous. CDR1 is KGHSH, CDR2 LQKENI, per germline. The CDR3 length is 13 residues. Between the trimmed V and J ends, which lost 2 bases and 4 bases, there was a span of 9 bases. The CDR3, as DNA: TGTGCCAGCTCACCAACACCACCTTACGAGCAGTACTTC. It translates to CASSPTPPYEQYF. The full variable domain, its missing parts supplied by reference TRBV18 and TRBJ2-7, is NAGVMQNPRHLVRRRGQEARLRCSPMKGHSHVYWYRQLPEEGLKFMVYLQKENIIDESGMPKERFSAEFPKEGPSILRIQQVVRGDSAAYFCASSPTPPYEQYFGPGTRLTVT.

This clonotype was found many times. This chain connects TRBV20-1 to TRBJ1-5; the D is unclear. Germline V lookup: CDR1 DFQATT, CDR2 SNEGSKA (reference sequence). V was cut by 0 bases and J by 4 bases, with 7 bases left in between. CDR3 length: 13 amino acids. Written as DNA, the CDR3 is TGCAGTGCTAGAGAGGGAGGGAATCAGCCCCAGCATTTT. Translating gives CSAREGGNQPQHF.

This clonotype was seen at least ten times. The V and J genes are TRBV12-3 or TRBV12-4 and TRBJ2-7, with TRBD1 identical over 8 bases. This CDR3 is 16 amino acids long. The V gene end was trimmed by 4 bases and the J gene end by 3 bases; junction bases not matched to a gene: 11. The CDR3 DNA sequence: TGTGCCAGCAGTTCCCTCCGGGACAGGTTTGTCTACGAGCAGTACTTC. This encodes CASSSLRDRFVYEQYF.

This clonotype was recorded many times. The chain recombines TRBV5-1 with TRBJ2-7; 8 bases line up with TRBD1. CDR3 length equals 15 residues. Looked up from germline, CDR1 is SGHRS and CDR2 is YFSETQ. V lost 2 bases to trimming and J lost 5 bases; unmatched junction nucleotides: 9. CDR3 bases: TGCGCCAGCAGCTTACAGGACAGGGTTAAAAACGAGCAGTACTTC. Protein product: CASSLQDRVKNEQYF.